What follows are 26 T cell receptor beta chains derived from one specimen sequenced in a study of beta chain features in type 1 diabetes. Points from the study as a whole: All four CD4+ subsets from Type 1 diabetes patients carried moderately but significantly shorter TCRB CDR3s.

Which antigens these TCRs recognize remains unknown. Since all of the isolated RNA was reverse transcribed, expressed TCRB transcripts were what got sequenced. Produced via immunoSEQ multiplex PCR; TCRdb's table is partial and in-frame only. The table shows about 280,000 clones, with 15% occurring only once. The sequenced sample was naive CD4+ T cells from blood. The receptor source for this set is a man aged 18-30 years with type 1 diabetes.

The chain has TRBV28 and TRBJ1-2; maybe TRBD1 (5 bases). V was clipped by 2 bases and J by 3 bases, with 7 bases between them. The germline V gene has CDR1 MDHEN and CDR2 SYDVKM. The CDR3 spans 13 residues. In nucleotides, the CDR3 is TGTGCCAGCAGTTTAGGGGCGCACTATGGCTACACCTTC. Amino acid sequence: CASSLGAHYGYTF.

The chain uses TRBV9 and TRBJ1-3; TRBD1 might be the D (6 bases). V dropped 8 bases and J dropped 8 bases, with 11 bases sitting between them. The germline V gene encodes CDR1 SGDLS and CDR2 YYNGEE. The CDR3 length is 11 residues. CDR3 in amino acids: CASEGGDTIYF. CDR3 DNA sequence: TGTGCCAGTGAGGGGGGGGACACCATATATTTT.

This clone was counted only a few times. The gene calls are TRBV18 and TRBJ2-3, with TRBD2 matching over 9 bases. The CDR3 extends over 15 amino acids. The germline gives CDR1 KGHSH, CDR2 LQKENI. V was pared by 6 bases and J by 2 bases, with 6 bases of the junction left unmatched. DNA of the CDR3: TGTGCCAGCTCGCCCTTAGCGGGGGACACAGATACGCAGTATTTT. This sequence encodes CASSPLAGDTDTQYF.

This clone has just a few counts. This sequence joins TRBV30 and TRBJ1-2, with D unclear. Germline V gene data show CDR1 as GTSNPN and CDR2 as SVGIG (reference sequence). The CDR3 has 13 amino acids. Trimming removed 0 bases from V and 8 bases from J, with 13 bases in between. CDR3 DNA sequence: TGTGCCTGGAGTGTAAGTACGACAAGCGGCTACACCTTC. Protein sequence: CAWSVSTTSGYTF.

The chain joins TRBV7-2 to TRBJ2-5; 13 bases align to TRBD2. The assigned J gene may be wrong: the sequence end matches TRBJ2-7 better. This CDR3 is built from 16 residues. Germline CDR1 SGHTA, CDR2 FQGNSA. The CDR3 DNA reads as TGTGCCAGCAGACTCGGGGGGGGACTAGCGGGGACCGAGCAGTACTTC. Amino acid sequence: CASRLGGGLAGTEQYF.

This chain joins TRBV30 and TRBJ1-5; possibly TRBD1 for D (6 bases). The germline V gene encodes CDR1 GTSNPN and CDR2 SVGIG (reference sequence). With 2 bases removed from V and 2 bases from J, the gap between germline ends came to 16 bases. The CDR3 covers 16 residues. CDR3 in amino acids: CAWSLGDNLGNQPQHF. The CDR3 coding sequence is TGTGCCTGGAGTCTAGGGGACAACTTGGGCAATCAGCCCCAGCATTTT.

The J gene is TRBJ2-1, the V gene TRBV7-2, with D possibly being TRBD1 (6 bases). The V end lost 5 bases, the J end lost 15 bases, and 17 bases lay between the germline ends. The CDR3 sequence is 12 residues long. Germline V gene lookup returns CDR1 SGHTA and CDR2 FQGNSA. The CDR3 protein is CASSNRTAWVFF. Here the CDR3 DNA reads TGTGCCAGCAGCAACCGGACAGCTTGGGTGTTCTTC. Together with reference TRBV7-2 and TRBJ2-1, the CDR3 gives the full variable domain: GAGVSQSPSNKVTEKGKDVELRCDPISGHTALYWYRQSLGQGLEFLIYFQGNSAPDKSGLPSDRFSAERTGGSVSTLTIQRTQQEDSAVYLCASSNRTAWVFFGPGTRLTVL.

J is TRBJ1-3 and V is TRBV25-1, with D perhaps TRBD1 (5 bases). Germline V CDR1 and CDR2: MGHDK, SYGVNS. The CDR3 is 15 residues long. V lost 1 base to trimming and J lost 0 bases, with 7 bases between them. The CDR3 bases are TGTGCCAGCAGTGAATGGGGGGGCTCTGGAAACACCATATATTTT. As protein: CASSEWGGSGNTIYF.

There are a few counts of this clone. The chain uses TRBV10-3 and TRBJ2-3; TRBD2 might be the D (6 bases). Germline V gene lookup returns CDR1 ENHRY and CDR2 SYGVKD. The CDR3 is made up of 14 amino acids. V lost 2 bases and J 4 bases, leaving 10 bases between the germline ends. CDR3 protein: CAISELGGADTQYF. CDR3 nucleotide sequence: TGTGCCATCAGTGAGCTTGGAGGGGCAGATACGCAGTATTTT.

This clone was observed a few times. The V call is TRBV5-1, the J call TRBJ2-5, with 10 positions matching TRBD2. The CDR3 runs to 15 residues. The germline V gene has CDR1 SGHRS and CDR2 YFSETQ. With 4 bases clipped from V and 3 bases from J, the junction kept 6 bases outside the gene matches. CDR3 DNA sequence: TGCGCCAGCAGCGGACTAGCGGCCATTAAAGAGACCCAGTACTTC. Protein: CASSGLAAIKETQYF.

This sequence joins TRBV14 and TRBJ2-3; TRBD2 agrees at 10 bases. The ends lost 3 bases at V and 8 bases at J; junction bases unmatched: 2. CDR1 is SGHDN and CDR2 is FVKESK in the germline V gene. This CDR3 has 13 residues. CDR3 region: CASSHLAGATQYF. As DNA, the CDR3 is TGTGCCAGCAGCCACCTAGCGGGAGCTACGCAGTATTTT.

V gene TRBV5-4 combines with J gene TRBJ1-1; 7 bases align to TRBD1. Trimming cost V 3 bases and J 1 base; bases outside gene matches: 6. CDR3 size: 15 residues. Germline CDR1 is SGHNT and CDR2 is YYREEE (reference sequence). The CDR3, as DNA: TGTGCCAGCAGCTGGGGCGGGGACAGGAACACTGAAGCTTTCTTT. It translates to CASSWGGDRNTEAFF.

This chain uses TRBV5-1 with TRBJ2-1; the match to TRBD2 covers 9 bases. CDR1 is SGHRS and CDR2 is YFSETQ in the germline V gene. V lost 6 bases, J lost 2 bases, and 6 bases stayed unmatched. The CDR3 runs to 15 residues. The DNA of the CDR3 is TGCGCCAGCACCTACCTAGCGGGGACCTACAATGAGCAGTTCTTC. The encoded protein is CASTYLAGTYNEQFF. The whole variable domain, filled in from reference TRBV5-1 and TRBJ2-1, reads KAGVTQTPRYLIKTRGQQVTLSCSPISGHRSVSWYQQTPGQGLQFLFEYFSETQRNKGNFPGRFSGRQFSNSRSEMNVSTLELGDSALYLCASTYLAGTYNEQFFGPGTRLTVL.

This clone was counted only a few times. The rearrangement uses TRBV28 and TRBJ2-1; possible D gene TRBD1, 6 bases. Germline V gene lookup returns CDR1 MDHEN and CDR2 SYDVKM. This CDR3 spans 15 amino acids. Trimming left V 3 bases short and J 4 bases short, with 13 bases between. CDR3 loop: CASSLGSQGYNEQFF. The DNA of the CDR3 is TGTGCCAGCAGTTTGGGATCTCAGGGGTACAATGAGCAGTTCTTC.

The chain couples TRBV6-4 to TRBJ1-1, with TRBD1 identical over 9 bases. The trim removed 4 bases at V and 8 bases at J, leaving 5 bases unmatched. Germline V gene data show CDR1 as MRHNA and CDR2 as SNTAGT. The CDR3 length is 13 residues. The CDR3 region is CASSGEQGAEAFF. The CDR3 nucleotides are TGTGCCAGCAGTGGAGAACAGGGGGCGGAAGCTTTCTTT.

The gene calls are TRBV29-1 and TRBJ2-5; 7 bases agree with TRBD1. The J segment lost 5 bases and the V segment lost 6 bases, leaving 15 bases of the junction unmatched. CDR1 SQVTM and CDR2 ANQGSEA come from the germline V gene. CDR3 size: 15 residues. The chain's CDR3 is CSVLRGRGRQETQYF. The CDR3 DNA reads TGCAGCGTCCTGAGGGGGCGCGGCCGTCAGGAGACCCAGTACTTC. Based on the CDR3 plus reference TRBV29-1 and TRBJ2-5, the full variable domain is SAVISQKPSRDICQRGTSLTIQCQVDSQVTMMFWYRQQPGQSLTLIATANQGSEATYESGFVIDKFPISRPNLTFSTLTVSNMSPEDSSIYLCSVLRGRGRQETQYFGPGTRLLVL.

V is TRBV6-6 and J is TRBJ1-1; TRBD1 agrees at 8 bases. The CDR3 contains 16 residues. The germline V gene encodes CDR1 MNHNY and CDR2 SVGAGI (reference sequence). The J segment lost 8 bases and the V segment lost 6 bases, leaving 17 bases of the junction unmatched. The CDR3 region is CASSPDRQGRYPEAFF. The CDR3 bases are TGTGCCAGCAGCCCCGACCGACAGGGGCGATACCCCGAAGCTTTCTTT.

V usage is TRBV2 and J usage is TRBJ2-7, with D tentatively TRBD2 (6 bases). The V gene's germline CDR1 is SNHLY and CDR2 FYNNEI. The ends were cut back, 7 bases at V and 1 base at J, with 11 bases in the middle. This CDR3 has 13 residues. In DNA, the CDR3 is TGTGCCAGCAATACTCGGGGGTCCTACGAGCAGTACTTC. Its translation: CASNTRGSYEQYF.

The rearrangement uses TRBV28 and TRBJ1-2, with 10 bases matching TRBD1. The trim removed 5 bases at V and 4 bases at J, leaving 7 bases unmatched. CDR1 is MDHEN, CDR2 SYDVKM, per germline. The CDR3 is 15 amino acids. The DNA of the CDR3 is TGTGCCAGCAGTAGGACAGGGGGTATAGGCTATGGCTACACCTTC. Amino acids: CASSRTGGIGYGYTF.

The V call is TRBV4-2, the J call TRBJ2-1; TRBD2 matches 8 bases. CDR1 and CDR2 (germline): LGHNA, YNFKEQ. The CDR3 loop spans 14 amino acids. The J segment lost 12 bases and the V segment lost 3 bases, leaving 10 bases of the junction unmatched. This CDR3 is CASSQATSGSGQFF. The CDR3 nucleotides are TGTGCCAGCAGCCAGGCAACTAGCGGCTCGGGGCAGTTCTTC.

This clone was seen only a few times. V usage is TRBV5-4 and J usage is TRBJ2-2, with 10 bases identical to TRBD2. Losses at the gene ends were 1 base for V and 3 bases for J; bases not matched to a gene: 0. Germline CDR1 reads SGHNT; CDR2 reads YYREEE (reference sequence). This CDR3 is 15 amino acids long. CDR3 loop: CASSLTSGDTGELFF. The CDR3 region has the DNA TGTGCCAGCAGCTTGACTAGCGGGGACACCGGGGAGCTGTTTTTT.

The V and J genes are TRBV7-9 and TRBJ1-1; TRBD1 aligns across 8 bases. Germline V CDR1 and CDR2: SEHNR, FQNEAQ (reference sequence). The junction had 4 bases not matched to a gene; V was cut back by 4 bases and J by 3 bases. CDR3 size: 14 residues. For the CDR3, the DNA is TGTGCCAGCAGCTCACAGGGGGGTGACACTGAAGCTTTCTTT. Protein sequence: CASSSQGGDTEAFF.

This clone was picked up a small number of times. The chain recombines TRBV18 with TRBJ2-7; tentatively, D is TRBD1 (5 bases). This CDR3 comprises 15 residues. The germline gives CDR1 KGHSH, CDR2 LQKENI. V was cut by 2 bases and J by 5 bases, with 16 bases left in between. This chain's CDR3 is CASSPRNTGWHEQYF. The CDR3 bases are TGTGCCAGCTCACCAAGAAACACAGGTTGGCACGAGCAGTACTTC.

This clone was counted between two and nine times. In DNA form, the CDR3 reads TGTGCCAGCAGCGTCCGGGGGGGCAGCTATAATTCACCCCTCCACTTT. It is translated as CASSVRGGSYNSPLHF. V is TRBV7-2 and J is TRBJ1-6; weak D call: TRBD1 (6 bases). CDR1 is SGHTA and CDR2 is FQGNSA in the germline V gene. CDR3 length: 16 amino acids. V dropped 5 bases and J dropped 3 bases, with 14 bases sitting between them.

This clone occurred a few times. The rearrangement links TRBV14 to TRBJ2-5; a weak D match, TRBD2 (5 bases). Germline lookup yields CDR1 SGHDN and CDR2 FVKESK. The CDR3 consists of 15 residues. V was trimmed by 1 base and J by 5 bases, leaving 14 bases between them. The CDR3 nucleotides read TGTGCCAGCAGCCAAGGTGGGAGACGGTGGGAGACCCAGTACTTC. This gives the protein CASSQGGRRWETQYF.

V and J are TRBV30 and TRBJ2-1; D remains unclear. Germline V gene lookup returns CDR1 GTSNPN and CDR2 SVGIG (reference sequence). V shed 4 bases and J shed 3 bases, with 13 bases lying between them. This CDR3 is 14 amino acids long. CDR3 region: CAWTPVLRYNEQFF. The CDR3 nucleotides are TGTGCCTGGACGCCGGTATTACGCTACAATGAGCAGTTCTTC.